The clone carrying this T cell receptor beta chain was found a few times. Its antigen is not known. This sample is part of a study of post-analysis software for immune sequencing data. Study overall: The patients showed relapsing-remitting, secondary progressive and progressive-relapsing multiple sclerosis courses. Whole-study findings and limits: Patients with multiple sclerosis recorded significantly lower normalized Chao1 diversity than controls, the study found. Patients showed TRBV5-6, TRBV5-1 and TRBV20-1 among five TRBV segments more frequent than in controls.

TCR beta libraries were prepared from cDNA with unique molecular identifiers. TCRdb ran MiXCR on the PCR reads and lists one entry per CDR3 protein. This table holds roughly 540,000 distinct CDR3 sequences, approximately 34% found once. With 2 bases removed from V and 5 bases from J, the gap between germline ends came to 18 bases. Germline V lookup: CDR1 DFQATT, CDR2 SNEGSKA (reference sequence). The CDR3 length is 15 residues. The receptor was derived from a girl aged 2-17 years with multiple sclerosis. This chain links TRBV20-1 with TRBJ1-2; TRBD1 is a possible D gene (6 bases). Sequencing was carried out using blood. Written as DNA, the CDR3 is TGCAGTGCTAGACAGGACGGGGGCGGGGGGTATGGCTACACCTTC. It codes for CSARQDGGGGYGYTF.